The rows below give T cell receptor beta chains drawn from one sample of a study of CD8 T cells in Susac syndrome. TCRdb passed the immunoSEQ multiplex PCR reads through MiXCR, listing each CDR3 protein once. The sample gives about 120,000 distinct CDR3 sequences, about 92% of which show up once; around 0.085% is in the top ten. Sequencing was carried out using CD4+ T cells from PBMCs. The origin of the receptors is a human donor with multiple sclerosis. The CDR3 runs from the conserved cysteine through the conserved F or W. The D gene is left open where the match is weak. Clone size is not always given. Where it is, it says once, few, many or a class for expanded clones.

>TRBJ2-7|TRBV6-2/TRBV6-3|.|14|TRBD1
TGTGCCAGCAGAGCACCCGGGACAGCCTACGAGCAGTACTTC
CASRAPGTAYEQYF
>TRBJ1-6|TRBV9|.|15|.
TGTGCCAGCAGCGTATTCCGGGAAGGGAATTCACCCCTCCACTTT
CASSVFREGNSPLHF
>TRBJ1-5|TRBV28|.|22|.
TGTGCCAGCAGTTTAATTGGGTTGGGAAGGGATAACGAGTATAGTAGCAATCAGCCCCAGCATTTT
CASSLIGLGRDNEYSSNQPQHF
>TRBJ1-1|TRBV6-2/TRBV6-3|.|14|.
TGTGCCAGCAGGTTAGCGGGACCGAACACTGAAGCTTTCTTT
CASRLAGPNTEAFF
>TRBJ1-1|TRBV25-1|.|16|.
TGTGCCAGCAGTGCCCCGGAAAAGGGAATGAACACTGAAGCTTTCTTT
CASSAPEKGMNTEAFF
>TRBJ1-1|TRBV5-6|.|11|.
TGTGCCAGCAGCTTCTCTACTGAAGCTTTCTTT
CASSFSTEAFF
>TRBJ2-7|TRBV30|.|14|TRBD1
TGTGCCTGGAGTGCCGGGACAGGGGCCTACGAGCAGTACTTC
CAWSAGTGAYEQYF
>TRBJ2-7|TRBV13|.|16|TRBD1
TGTGCCAGCAGCTTGAAGACAGGGAGTCCCCCCTACGAGCAGTACTTC
CASSLKTGSPPYEQYF
>TRBJ1-2|TRBV5-1|.|16|.
TGCGCCAGCAGCCGGGGGACGTCAGGGGCTAACTATGGCTACACCTTC
CASSRGTSGANYGYTF
>TRBJ1-1|TRBV12-3/TRBV12-4|.|14|.
TGTGCCAGCAGTTTGTGGTCGAGGAACACTGAAGCTTTCTTT
CASSLWSRNTEAFF
>TRBJ1-2|TRBV19|.|15|TRBD1
TGTGCCAGTAGTCTAGGGAGACAGGGGGCACTTGGCTACACCTTC
CASSLGRQGALGYTF
>TRBJ1-4|TRBV4-3|.|15|.
TGCGCCAGCAGCCAGTCCAGGGTTGCTAATGAAAAACTGTTTTTT
CASSQSRVANEKLFF
>TRBJ1-4|TRBV7-9|.|15|.
TGTGCCAGCAGCAGCTCAGGGATCACTAATGAAAAACTGTTTTTT
CASSSSGITNEKLFF
>TRBJ1-1|TRBV3-1|.|15|.
TGTGCCAGCACCCAAGGACACGCGTTAAACACTGAAGCTTTCTTT
CASTQGHALNTEAFF
>TRBJ2-6|TRBV13|once|16|.
TGTGCCAGCAGCTTATGGGGGGCGCCTGGGGCCAACGTCCTGACTTTC
CASSLWGAPGANVLTF
>TRBJ1-4|TRBV9|.|14|.
TGTGCCAGCAGCCTCGGATACATTAATGAAAAACTGTTTTTT
CASSLGYINEKLFF
>TRBJ2-5|TRBV12-3/TRBV12-4|.|16|.
TGTGCCAGCAGTTTTCAGGGAGGAGAGGGGCAAGAGACCCAGTACTTC
CASSFQGGEGQETQYF
>TRBJ1-2|TRBV12-3/TRBV12-4|.|13|.
TGTGCCAGCAGCCACGGCAGGGGCTATGGCTACACCTTC
CASSHGRGYGYTF
>TRBJ2-3|TRBV20-1|.|13|.
TGCAGTGCTAGGAGGGACCGCACAGATACGCAGTATTTT
CSARRDRTDTQYF
>TRBJ1-5|TRBV12-3/TRBV12-4|.|17|TRBD1
TGTGCCAGCAACCCAGGGGGGGGGCATGAGGGCAATCAGCCCCAGCATTTT
CASNPGGGHEGNQPQHF
>TRBJ2-4|TRBV3-1|once|14|.
TGTGCCAGCAGCCAGGGAAGGGGTCAAACCGCGCAGTACTTC
CASSQGRGQTAQYF
>TRBJ2-5|TRBV20-1|.|15|.
TGCAGTGCTAGTGGGGCTCCGAGGCGCCAAGAGACCCAGTACTTC
CSASGAPRRQETQYF
>TRBJ1-2|TRBV19|.|17|.
TGTGCCAGTAGTATAGGAACTTCCGGTAGGGGTTGGCGTGGCTACACCTTC
CASSIGTSGRGWRGYTF
>TRBJ1-4|TRBV3-1|.|13|.
TGTGCCAGCAGCCGTATATCCGATGAAAAACTGTTTTTT
CASSRISDEKLFF
>TRBJ2-2|TRBV19|.|16|TRBD1
TGTGCCAGTATGAGAGGGCAGGGGGCCTCGGGCGGGGAGCTGTTTTTT
CASMRGQGASGGELFF
>TRBJ2-5|TRBV3-1|.|14|TRBD2
TGTGCCAGCAGCCTACTAGCGTTGGGGGAGACCCAGTACTTC
CASSLLALGETQYF
>TRBJ1-2|TRBV20-1|.|14|TRBD1
TGCAGTGCTAGTTATGAAGGGGGCAGCTATGGCTACACCTTC
CSASYEGGSYGYTF
>TRBJ1-1|TRBV29-1|.|10|.
TGCAGCGTTGTTGACACTGAAGCTTTCTTT
CSVVDTEAFF
>TRBJ1-1|TRBV15|.|13|TRBD1
TGTGCCACCAGCCCAAATTACAGGGGTACTGCTTTCTTT
CATSPNYRGTAFF
>TRBJ2-1|TRBV20-1|.|12|.
TGCAGTGCTAGAAGAAGTTACAATGAGCAGTTCTTC
CSARRSYNEQFF
>TRBJ1-1|TRBV7-2|.|13|.
TGTGCCAGCAGCTCCTTCGCCCCCCTTGAAGCTTTCTTT
CASSSFAPLEAFF
>TRBJ2-7|TRBV6-5|.|16|TRBD2
TGTGCCAGCAGTTACTCCCGAGGGGCTAGCGGGGCCGAGCAGTACTTC
CASSYSRGASGAEQYF
>TRBJ2-5|TRBV9|.|14|.
TGTGCCAGCAGCGTAGGTCTAGGGCAAGAGACCCAGTACTTC
CASSVGLGQETQYF